Each of the 19 T cell receptor beta chains below was sequenced from the same sample in a study of blood T cell repertoires in COVID-19. The assay was immunoSEQ multiplex PCR, and TCRdb's table has in-frame clones only and misses some. Among fewer than 200,000 clones listed, roughly 78% were seen once. The specimen was peripheral blood. The receptors were sampled from a man in his 70s with active or convalescent COVID-19.

Only one count was recorded for this clone. The chain recombines TRBV6-5 with TRBJ2-7; 8 bases match TRBD1. The V gene's germline CDR1 is MNHEY and CDR2 SVGAGI. J lost 5 bases, V lost 8 bases, and 14 bases had no gene match. The length of the CDR3 is 15 residues. The CDR3 DNA sequence: TGTGCCAGCGCGAACGCTGGACAGGGTCGCCACGAGCAGTACTTC. It yields the protein CASANAGQGRHEQYF.

This chain uses TRBV19 with TRBJ2-7, with TRBD2 matching over 8 bases. CDR3 size: 17 residues. The germline CDR1 and CDR2 sequences are LNHDA and SQIVND (reference sequence). The V segment lost 0 bases and the J segment 2 bases; nucleotides outside the gene matches: 9. CDR3 amino acids: CASSIEWQRGLPYEQYF. The CDR3 nucleotides are TGTGCCAGTAGTATAGAATGGCAGCGGGGGCTCCCCTACGAGCAGTACTTC.

CDR3 nucleotides: TGTGCCAGCACCTTAGGGGGTACAGGCCAAGAGACCCAGTACTTC. Translated: CASTLGGTGQETQYF. This chain connects TRBV28 to TRBJ2-5; the D gene is possibly TRBD1 (6 bases). Trimming removed 7 bases at V and 1 base at J, with 16 bases between. Germline values: CDR1 MDHEN, CDR2 SYDVKM. The CDR3 has 15 residues.

V and J are TRBV6-1 and TRBJ2-7; 7 bases agree with TRBD1. Germline CDR1 is MNHNS and CDR2 is SASEGT. The CDR3 runs to 15 residues. Losses at the gene ends were 3 bases for V and 1 base for J; bases not matched to a gene: 6. The DNA for the CDR3 is TGTGCCAGCAGTGAGAACAGGGGCGTATCCTACGAGCAGTACTTC. This sequence encodes CASSENRGVSYEQYF.

V usage is TRBV2 and J usage is TRBJ1-2; 7 positions agree with TRBD1. This CDR3 contains 11 residues. J was trimmed by 4 bases and V by 9 bases; bases with no gene match: 2. In germline, CDR1 is SNHLY, CDR2 FYNNEI. CDR3 DNA: TGTGCCAGTGGGACAGCCTATGGCTACACCTTC. It encodes CASGTAYGYTF.

In its sample, this clone was seen a few times. The chain couples TRBV4-1 to TRBJ2-1, with 7 bases that match TRBD2. The length of the CDR3 is 19 residues. Per germline, CDR1 MGHRA and CDR2 YSYEKL. Trimming removed 2 bases from V and 0 bases from J; junction bases left unmatched: 13. The CDR3 sequence: CASSQFITSVPSSYNEQFF. CDR3 sequence (DNA): TGCGCCAGCAGCCAATTTATTACTAGCGTACCGAGCTCCTACAATGAGCAGTTCTTC.

This chain joins TRBV7-9 and TRBJ2-7; TRBD2 agrees at 12 bases. This CDR3 region has 12 residues. Germline lookup yields CDR1 SEHNR and CDR2 FQNEAQ (reference sequence). With V trimmed by 11 bases and J by 4 bases, 3 bases remained unmatched. The CDR3 nucleotides are TGTGCCTGCGGGACTAGCGGGTACGAGCAGTACTTC. This translates into CACGTSGYEQYF.

This clone was seen only once. This rearrangement joins TRBV19 to TRBJ1-6; D unresolved. V shed 6 bases and J shed 3 bases, with 9 bases lying between them. The CDR3 is 14 amino acids. The germline V gene has CDR1 LNHDA and CDR2 SQIVND (reference sequence). Written as DNA, the CDR3 is TGTGCCAGTAGCGCGGGATTCTATAATTCACCCCTCCACTTT. Amino acid sequence: CASSAGFYNSPLHF.

A few counts support this clone. The sample has other DNA sequences that encode this CDR3 too. The chain links TRBV5-1 to TRBJ2-7; D uncertain. CDR3 length: 14 amino acids. From germline, CDR1 is SGHRS and CDR2 YFSETQ. V was pared by 0 bases and J by 2 bases, with 9 bases between. This CDR3 is CASSLVAGAYEQYF. CDR3 nucleotides: TGCGCCAGCAGCTTGGTGGCCGGAGCCTACGAGCAGTACTTC.

This sequence joins TRBV5-1 and TRBJ2-2; the D gene is possibly TRBD2 (5 bases). Germline values: CDR1 SGHRS, CDR2 YFSETQ. The CDR3 has 13 amino acids. Trimming stripped 2 bases from V and 7 bases from J, with 9 bases between. DNA of the CDR3: TGCGCCAGCAGCTTCAACGGGGACGGGGAGCTGTTTTTT. Translated: CASSFNGDGELFF.

The chain combines TRBV10-3 with TRBJ2-3, with TRBD2 identical over 10 bases. CDR1 and CDR2 (germline): ENHRY, SYGVKD. Trimming cost V 11 bases and J 2 bases; bases outside gene matches: 7. There are 14 residues in the CDR3. CDR3 in amino acids: CALGTSEVTDTQYF. The DNA for the CDR3 is TGTGCCCTCGGGACTAGCGAAGTCACAGATACGCAGTATTTT.

The rearrangement uses TRBV28 and TRBJ1-5; 9 bases map to TRBD1. The CDR3 loop spans 16 amino acids. V trimming: 3 bases; J trimming: 3 bases; junction bases outside the gene matches: 6. Germline CDR1 is MDHEN and CDR2 is SYDVKM. CDR3 sequence (DNA): TGTGCCAGCAGTTTCCGGGACAGGGTAGTCAATCAGCCCCAGCATTTT. It yields the protein CASSFRDRVVNQPQHF.

This clone was detected many times. The chain employs TRBV4-3 and TRBJ1-6; 7 bases are a match to TRBD1. The ends lost 6 bases at V and 6 bases at J; junction bases unmatched: 8. The CDR3 is 15 amino acids. Per the germline V gene, CDR1 is LGHNA and CDR2 is YSLEER. The chain's CDR3 is CASRDGQALNSPLHF. The DNA of the CDR3 is TGCGCCAGCAGGGACGGACAGGCCCTTAATTCACCCCTCCACTTT.

This clone was recorded only once. The chain employs TRBV4-2 and TRBJ1-2, with 9 bases that match TRBD1. The germline gives CDR1 LGHNA, CDR2 YNFKEQ. The V gene end was trimmed by 3 bases and the J gene end by 4 bases; junction bases not matched to a gene: 9. The CDR3 is 16 residues long. The DNA for the CDR3 is TGTGCCAGCAGCCAGGGAGGGACAGGGCTCGGCTATGGCTACACCTTC. Its protein is CASSQGGTGLGYGYTF.

V and J are TRBV18 and TRBJ2-1; D unresolved. This CDR3 has 12 residues. Trimming stripped 2 bases from V and 6 bases from J, with 5 bases between. Looked up from germline, CDR1 is KGHSH and CDR2 is LQKENI. The CDR3: CASSPVVNEQFF. Here the CDR3 DNA reads TGTGCCAGCTCACCAGTAGTCAATGAGCAGTTCTTC.

The CDR3 coding sequence is TGTGCCAGCAGCTTAGGGGGCGGAAAGAAGCAGTTCTTC. Its protein product is CASSLGGGKKQFF. The V gene is TRBV7-3, the J gene TRBJ2-1; D perhaps matches TRBD1 (6 bases). This CDR3 comprises 13 residues. Germline-derived CDR1 and CDR2 are SGHTA and FQGTGA. Trimming took 2 bases from V and 11 from J, leaving 13 bases between them. The variable domain in full, with the rest retrieved from reference TRBV7-3 and TRBJ2-1, is GAGVSQTPSNKVTEKGKYVELRCDPISGHTALYWYRQSLGQGPEFLIYFQGTGAADDSGLPNDRFFAVRPEGSVSTLKIQRTERGDSAVYLCASSLGGGKKQFFGPGTRLTVL.

This rearrangement joins TRBV6-6 to TRBJ2-6, with a possible D match to TRBD1 (6 bases). The CDR3 runs 15 residues. V lost 4 bases, J lost 4 bases, and 11 bases lay in between. Germline CDR1 and CDR2: MNHNY and SVGAGI (reference sequence). The chain's CDR3 is CASSWQGSGANVLTF. Here the CDR3 DNA reads TGTGCCAGCAGTTGGCAGGGGTCCGGGGCCAACGTCCTGACTTTC.

CDR3 coding DNA: TGTGCCAGCAGCCCGGGACAGGGTTTCCAGCCCCAGCATTTT. Translation gives CASSPGQGFQPQHF. The V gene is TRBV7-8, the J gene TRBJ1-5; 9 bases line up with TRBD1. V was pared by 5 bases and J by 7 bases, with 6 bases of the junction left unmatched. Germline V CDR1 and CDR2: SGHVS, FQNEAQ. The CDR3 covers 14 residues.

CDR3 sequence reads: CASSYTGINIQYF. The DNA for the CDR3 is TGTGCCAGCAGTTATACGGGGATAAACATTCAGTACTTC. J is TRBJ2-4 and V is TRBV6-5; D is perhaps TRBD2 (5 bases). Between the trimmed V and J ends, which lost 3 bases and 6 bases, there was a span of 9 bases. CDR3 length equals 13 residues. In germline, CDR1 is MNHEY, CDR2 SVGAGI.